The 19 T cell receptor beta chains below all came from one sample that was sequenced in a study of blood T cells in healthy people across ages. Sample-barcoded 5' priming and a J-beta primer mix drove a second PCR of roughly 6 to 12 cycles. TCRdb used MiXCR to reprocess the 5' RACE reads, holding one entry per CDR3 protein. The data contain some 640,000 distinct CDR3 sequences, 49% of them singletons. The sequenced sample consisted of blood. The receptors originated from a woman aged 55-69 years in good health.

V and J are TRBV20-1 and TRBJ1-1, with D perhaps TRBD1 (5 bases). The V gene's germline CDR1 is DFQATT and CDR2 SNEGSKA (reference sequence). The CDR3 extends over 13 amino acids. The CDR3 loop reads CRAIGAQHTEAFF. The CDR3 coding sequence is TGCAGGGCGATTGGGGCACAGCACACTGAAGCTTTCTTT.

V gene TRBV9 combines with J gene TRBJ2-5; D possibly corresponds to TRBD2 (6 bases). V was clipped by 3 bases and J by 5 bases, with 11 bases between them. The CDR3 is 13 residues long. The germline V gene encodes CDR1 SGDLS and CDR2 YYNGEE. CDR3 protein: CASSGERAETQYF. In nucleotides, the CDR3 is TGTGCCAGCAGCGGAGAGCGGGCTGAGACCCAGTACTTC.

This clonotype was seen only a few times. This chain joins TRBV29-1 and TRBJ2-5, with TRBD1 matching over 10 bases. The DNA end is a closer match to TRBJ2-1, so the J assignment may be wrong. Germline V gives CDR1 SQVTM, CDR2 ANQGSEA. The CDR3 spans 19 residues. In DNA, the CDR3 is TGCAGCGTTGAAGATCGGTTAATGGGACAGGGGTTTTTCCAAGAGACCCAGTTCTTC. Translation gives CSVEDRLMGQGFFQETQFF.

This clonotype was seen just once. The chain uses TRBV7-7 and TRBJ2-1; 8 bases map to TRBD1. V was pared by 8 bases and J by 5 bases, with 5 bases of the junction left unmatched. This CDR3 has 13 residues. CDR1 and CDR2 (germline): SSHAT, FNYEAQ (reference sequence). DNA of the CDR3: TGTGCCAGCGGCCAGGACAGGGACAATGAGCAGTTCTTC. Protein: CASGQDRDNEQFF.

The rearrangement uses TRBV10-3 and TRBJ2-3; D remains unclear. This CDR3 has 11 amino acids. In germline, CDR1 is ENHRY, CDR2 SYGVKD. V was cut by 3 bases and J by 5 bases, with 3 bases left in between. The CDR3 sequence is CAISDGDTQYF. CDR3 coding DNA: TGTGCCATCAGTGATGGAGATACGCAGTATTTT.

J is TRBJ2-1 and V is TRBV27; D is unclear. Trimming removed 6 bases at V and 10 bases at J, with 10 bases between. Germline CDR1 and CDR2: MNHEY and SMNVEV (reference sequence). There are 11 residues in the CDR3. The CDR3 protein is CASRIASEQFF. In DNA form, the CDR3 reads TGTGCCAGCAGAATAGCAAGCGAGCAGTTCTTC.

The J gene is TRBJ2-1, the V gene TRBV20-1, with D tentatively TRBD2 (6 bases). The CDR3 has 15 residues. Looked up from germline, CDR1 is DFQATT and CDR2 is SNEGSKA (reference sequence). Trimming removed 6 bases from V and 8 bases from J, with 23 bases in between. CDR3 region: CSAKTASGRRHEQFF. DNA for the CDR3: TGCAGTGCCAAAACGGCCTCCGGGAGACGGCATGAGCAGTTCTTC.

The CDR3 nucleotides read TGCGCCAGCAGCTTGGTTGGGGGACCGACTGAAGCTTTCTTT. This gives the protein CASSLVGGPTEAFF. This sequence joins TRBV5-1 and TRBJ1-1; D possibly corresponds to TRBD1 (5 bases). V gave up 0 bases and J gave up 5 bases, with 11 bases separating them. Germline V gene sequence: CDR1 SGHRS, CDR2 YFSETQ. The CDR3 is 14 residues long.

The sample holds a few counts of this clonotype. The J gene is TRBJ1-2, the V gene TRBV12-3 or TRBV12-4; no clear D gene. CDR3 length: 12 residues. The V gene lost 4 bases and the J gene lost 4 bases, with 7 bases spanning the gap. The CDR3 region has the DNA TGTGCCAGCAGTTACCAAGCCTATGGCTACACCTTC. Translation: CASSYQAYGYTF.

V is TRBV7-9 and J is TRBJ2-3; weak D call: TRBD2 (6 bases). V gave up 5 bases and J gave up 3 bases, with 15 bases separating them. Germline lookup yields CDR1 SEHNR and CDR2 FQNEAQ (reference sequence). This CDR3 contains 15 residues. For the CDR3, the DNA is TGTGCCAGCAGCAGGGACGGGGGAGGTACAGATACGCAGTATTTT. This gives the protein CASSRDGGGTDTQYF.

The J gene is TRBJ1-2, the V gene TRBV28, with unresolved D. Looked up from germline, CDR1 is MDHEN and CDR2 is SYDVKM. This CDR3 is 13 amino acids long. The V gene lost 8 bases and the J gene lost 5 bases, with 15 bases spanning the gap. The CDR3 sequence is CASGQSSWYGYTF. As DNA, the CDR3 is TGTGCCAGCGGGCAGTCATCGTGGTATGGCTACACCTTC.

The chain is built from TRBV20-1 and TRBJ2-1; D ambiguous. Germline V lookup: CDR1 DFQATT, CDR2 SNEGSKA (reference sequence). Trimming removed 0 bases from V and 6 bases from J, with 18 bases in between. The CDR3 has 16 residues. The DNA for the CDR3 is TGCAGTGCTAGAGATACCAGGCTGTCGGTAATCAATGAGCAGTTCTTC. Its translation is CSARDTRLSVINEQFF.

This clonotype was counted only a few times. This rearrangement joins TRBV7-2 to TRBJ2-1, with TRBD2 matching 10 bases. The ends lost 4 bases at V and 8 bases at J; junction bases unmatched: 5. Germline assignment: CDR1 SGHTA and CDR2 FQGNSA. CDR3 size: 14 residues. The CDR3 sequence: CASSSGLARYEQFF. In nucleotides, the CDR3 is TGTGCCAGCAGCTCGGGACTAGCGAGGTATGAGCAGTTCTTC.

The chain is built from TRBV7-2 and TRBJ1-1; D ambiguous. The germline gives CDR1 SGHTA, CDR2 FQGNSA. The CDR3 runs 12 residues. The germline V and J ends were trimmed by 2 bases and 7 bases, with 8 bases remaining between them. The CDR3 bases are TGTGCCAGCAGCTTAATGGGGTGTGAAGCTTTCTTT. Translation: CASSLMGCEAFF.

CDR3 bases: TGTGCCAGCAGCTTAGCCGCGGGGAGTAGCAATCAGCCCCAGCATTTT. Its protein product is CASSLAAGSSNQPQHF. The chain joins TRBV11-2 to TRBJ1-5; the D is unclear. CDR1 and CDR2 from the germline V gene are SGHAT and FQNNGV. V gave up 1 base and J gave up 0 bases, with 10 bases separating them. This CDR3 contains 16 residues.

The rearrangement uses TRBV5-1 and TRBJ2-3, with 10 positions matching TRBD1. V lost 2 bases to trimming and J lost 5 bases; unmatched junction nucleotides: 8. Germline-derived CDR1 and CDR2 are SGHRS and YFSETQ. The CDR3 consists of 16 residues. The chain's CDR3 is CASSLPGTGAIDTQYF. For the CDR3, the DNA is TGCGCCAGCAGCTTACCCGGGACAGGGGCGATAGATACGCAGTATTTT. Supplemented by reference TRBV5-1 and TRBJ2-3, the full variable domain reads KAGVTQTPRYLIKTRGQQVTLSCSPISGHRSVSWYQQTPGQGLQFLFEYFSETQRNKGNFPGRFSGRQFSNSRSEMNVSTLELGDSALYLCASSLPGTGAIDTQYFGPGTRLTVL.

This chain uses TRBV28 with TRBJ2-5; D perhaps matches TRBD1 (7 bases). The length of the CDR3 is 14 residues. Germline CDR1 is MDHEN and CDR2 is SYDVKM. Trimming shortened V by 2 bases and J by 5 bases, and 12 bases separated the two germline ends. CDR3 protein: CASSLTTGRETQYF. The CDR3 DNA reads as TGTGCCAGCAGTTTAACGACAGGGAGGGAGACCCAGTACTTC.

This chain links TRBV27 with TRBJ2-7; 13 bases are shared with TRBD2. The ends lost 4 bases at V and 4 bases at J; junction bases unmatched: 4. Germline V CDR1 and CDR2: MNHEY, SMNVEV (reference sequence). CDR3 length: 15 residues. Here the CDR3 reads CASSSELAGGYEQYF. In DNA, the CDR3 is TGTGCCAGCAGTTCCGAACTAGCGGGAGGGTACGAGCAGTACTTC.

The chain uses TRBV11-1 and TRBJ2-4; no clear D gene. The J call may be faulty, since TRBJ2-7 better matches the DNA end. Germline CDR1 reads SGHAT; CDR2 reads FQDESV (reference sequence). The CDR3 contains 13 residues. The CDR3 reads CASQGLVDYEQYF. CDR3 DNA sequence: TGTGCCAGTCAAGGGCTAGTTGACTACGAGCAGTACTTC.